The source of this TCR beta chain is a study of cytotoxic CD8 clonotypes in ibrutinib-treated CLL. Broader study findings: Baseline values of clonality outstripped age-matched healthy donors and followed circulating CD8+ T-cell counts.

Trimming pared 6 bases from V and 5 bases from J, leaving 7 bases between. Per germline, CDR1 LNHNV and CDR2 YYDKDF (reference sequence). The CDR3 covers 11 residues. To note about this clone: Its matching antigen is unknown.

Libraries were prepared by immunoSEQ multiplex PCR; TCRdb keeps only in-frame clonotypes and omits some of them. The sample carries about 140,000 clones, around three quarters recorded once. The sequenced sample was PBMCs, obtained after 12 months of ibrutinib treatment. The chain carries TRBV15 and TRBJ2-5, with D possibly being TRBD1 or TRBD2 (5 bases each). The receptor's source is a human donor with chronic lymphocytic leukemia. CDR3 region: CATSEGETQYF. As DNA, the CDR3 is TGTGCCACCAGTGAGGGGGAGACCCAGTACTTC.